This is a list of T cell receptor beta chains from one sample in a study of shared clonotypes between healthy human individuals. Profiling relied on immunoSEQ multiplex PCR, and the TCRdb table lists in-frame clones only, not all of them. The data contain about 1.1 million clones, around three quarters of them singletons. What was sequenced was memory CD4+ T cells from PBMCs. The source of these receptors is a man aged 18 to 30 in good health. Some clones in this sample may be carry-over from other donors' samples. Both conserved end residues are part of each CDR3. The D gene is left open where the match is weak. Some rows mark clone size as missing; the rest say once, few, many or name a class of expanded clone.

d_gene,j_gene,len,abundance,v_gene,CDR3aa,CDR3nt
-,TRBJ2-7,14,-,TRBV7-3,CASSVDSDSYEQYF,TGTGCCAGCAGCGTAGACAGTGATTCCTACGAGCAGTACTTC
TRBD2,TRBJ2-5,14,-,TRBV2,CASSGVTSGETQYF,TGTGCCAGCAGTGGTGTGACTAGCGGAGAGACCCAGTACTTC
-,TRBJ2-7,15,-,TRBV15,CATSKRWGSLYEQYF,TGTGCCACCAGTAAGAGATGGGGGTCGCTCTACGAGCAGTACTTC
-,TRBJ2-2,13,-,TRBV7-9,CASSFPFTGELFF,TGTGCCAGCAGCTTCCCGTTTACCGGGGAGCTGTTTTTT
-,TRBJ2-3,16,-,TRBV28,CASSLWIRLVRDTQYF,TGTGCCAGCAGTTTGTGGATCAGACTCGTGCGAGATACGCAGTATTTT
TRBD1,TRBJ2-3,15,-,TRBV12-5,CASGLGTGATDTQYF,TGTGCTAGTGGTTTGGGAACAGGGGCGACAGATACGCAGTATTTT
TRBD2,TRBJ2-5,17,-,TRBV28,CASSSPPLAGGWETQYF,TGTGCCAGCAGTTCACCTCCGCTAGCGGGAGGGTGGGAGACCCAGTACTTC
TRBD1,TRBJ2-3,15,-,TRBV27,CASSLSGRGPDTQYF,TGTGCCAGCAGTTTATCCGGCAGGGGGCCAGATACGCAGTATTTT
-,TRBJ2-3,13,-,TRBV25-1,CASNLAGTDTQYF,TGTGCCAGCAACCTAGCAGGCACAGATACGCAGTATTTT
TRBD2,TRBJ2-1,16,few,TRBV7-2,CASSSIGRADYNEQFF,TGTGCCAGCAGCTCCATCGGGAGGGCGGACTACAATGAGCAGTTCTTC
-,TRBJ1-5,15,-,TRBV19,CASLRSARVDQPQHF,TGTGCCAGCCTCCGCTCCGCAAGGGTTGATCAGCCCCAGCATTTT
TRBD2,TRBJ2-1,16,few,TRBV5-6,CASSGTGTNQIREQFF,TGTGCCAGCAGCGGGACCGGGACTAACCAGATAAGGGAGCAGTTCTTC
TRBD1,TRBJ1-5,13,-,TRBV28,CASRQGGDQPQHF,TGTGCCAGCAGGCAGGGGGGGGATCAGCCCCAGCATTTT
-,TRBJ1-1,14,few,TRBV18,CASSLGGDLAEAFF,TGTGCCAGCTCACTTGGGGGTGATTTGGCTGAAGCTTTCTTT
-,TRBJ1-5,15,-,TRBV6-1,CASSDGLYSNQPQHF,TGTGCCAGCAGCGACGGACTGTATAGCAATCAGCCCCAGCATTTT
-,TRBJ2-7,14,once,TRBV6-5,CASSYPGVVDEQYF,TGTGCCAGCAGTTACCCGGGAGTCGTTGACGAGCAGTACTTC
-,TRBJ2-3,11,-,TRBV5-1,CASSYSDTQYF,TGCGCCAGCAGCTACTCAGATACGCAGTATTTT
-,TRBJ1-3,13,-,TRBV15,CATREGLGNTIYF,TGTGCCACTCGGGAGGGGCTAGGAAACACCATATATTTT
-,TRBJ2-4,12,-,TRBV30,CAWTGDENIQYF,TGTGCCTGGACCGGGGATGAAAACATTCAGTACTTC
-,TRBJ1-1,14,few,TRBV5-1,CASSLDRANTEAFF,TGCGCCAGCAGCTTGGACAGGGCAAACACTGAAGCTTTCTTT
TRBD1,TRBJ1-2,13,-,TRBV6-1,CASSVGTAAGYTF,TGTGCCAGCAGTGTAGGGACAGCAGCTGGCTACACCTTC
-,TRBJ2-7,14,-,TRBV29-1,CSARAYAGPSEQYF,TGCAGCGCACGGGCCTACGCAGGGCCCTCCGAGCAGTACTTC
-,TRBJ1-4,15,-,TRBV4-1,CASSQVITHTGKLFF,TGCGCCAGCAGCCAAGTCATCACTCATACTGGAAAACTGTTTTTT
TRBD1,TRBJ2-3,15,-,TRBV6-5,CASSYSDRPLVAQYF,TGTGCCAGCAGTTACTCGGACAGGCCGCTGGTGGCGCAGTATTTT
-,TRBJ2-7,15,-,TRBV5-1,CASRGEASVAYEQYF,TGCGCCAGCAGGGGTGAGGCTAGCGTAGCCTACGAGCAGTACTTC
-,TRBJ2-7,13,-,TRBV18,CASSLGTQGEQYF,TGTGCCAGCTCGCTCGGGACCCAGGGTGAGCAGTACTTC
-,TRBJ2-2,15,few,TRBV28,CASSPPGHLTGELFF,TGTGCCAGCAGTCCACCGGGACACCTCACCGGGGAGCTGTTTTTT
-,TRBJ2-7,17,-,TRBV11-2,CASSFQRQGGRIYEQYF,TGTGCCAGCAGCTTCCAACGACAGGGCGGGAGGATATACGAGCAGTACTTC
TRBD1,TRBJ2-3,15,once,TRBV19,CASSMTGGDEDTQYF,TGTGCCAGTAGTATGACAGGGGGCGATGAAGATACGCAGTATTTT
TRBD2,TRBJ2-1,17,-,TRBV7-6,CASSSRGGASSYNEQFF,TGTGCCAGCAGCTCCCGGGGGGGGGCTAGCTCCTACAATGAGCAGTTCTTC
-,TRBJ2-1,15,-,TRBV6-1,CASTQDQGSHNEQFF,TGTGCCAGCACCCAAGACCAGGGTAGCCACAATGAGCAGTTCTTC
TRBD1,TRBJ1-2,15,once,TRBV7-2,CASSAPGQGNYGYTF,TGTGCCAGCAGCGCACCGGGACAGGGGAACTATGGCTACACCTTC